The present entry profiles one T cell receptor beta chain with its context. The V end was cut by 2 bases, the J end by 3 bases, with 11 bases between. CDR1 is LNHDA, CDR2 SQIVND, per germline (reference sequence). This CDR3 is built from 14 residues. Data came from immunoSEQ multiplex PCR; TCRdb stores just in-frame clones and leaves some out. The data contain approximately 200,000 clones, around 90% of them singletons. Seattle enrolled patients during active infection and tracked them longitudinally. The data stem from a study of blood T cell repertoires in COVID-19. At the level of the study: PBMCs, B-cell-depleted T cells, or T cells provided the cDNA or gDNA that made up the material.

The receptor was isolated from a man younger than 40 with COVID-19, enrolled during active disease. Sequencing used peripheral blood. The chain combines TRBV19 with TRBJ2-7; possibly TRBD1 for D (6 bases). For the CDR3, the DNA is TGTGCCAGTAGTATACAAGGCAGGGGCTACGAGCAGTACTTC. This gives the protein CASSIQGRGYEQYF.